These 8 T cell receptor beta chains were sequenced from one sample in a study of blood T cell repertoires in COVID-19. Libraries were prepared by immunoSEQ multiplex PCR; TCRdb keeps only in-frame clonotypes and omits some of them. The sample includes 20,000 to 25,000 clones, roughly nine tenths of them seen just once. The specimen sequenced was peripheral blood. Every receptor here comes from a human donor in a cohort sampled during active COVID-19.

This clone has only one observation. The rearrangement links TRBV7-9 to TRBJ1-1, with 8 positions matching TRBD1. The CDR3 has 15 residues. Trimming at V came to 2 bases and at J to 0 bases, leaving 2 bases not matched to a gene. Germline V gives CDR1 SEHNR, CDR2 FQNEAQ (reference sequence). CDR3 nucleotides: TGTGCCAGCAGCTTACGGACAGGGCTGAACACTGAAGCTTTCTTT. This encodes CASSLRTGLNTEAFF. Supplemented by reference TRBV7-9 and TRBJ1-1, the full variable domain reads DTGVSQNPRHKITKRGQNVTFRCDPISEHNRLYWYRQTLGQGPEFLTYFQNEAQLEKSRLLSDRFSAERPKGSFSTLEIQRTEQGDSAMYLCASSLRTGLNTEAFFGQGTRLTVV.

The rearrangement joins TRBV7-9 to TRBJ2-1; no firm D call. The CDR3 has 12 residues. Germline values: CDR1 SEHNR, CDR2 FQNEAQ (reference sequence). V lost 3 bases and J 8 bases, leaving 8 bases between the germline ends. In nucleotides, the CDR3 is TGTGCCAGCAGCTTCCGGTCCTATGAGCAGTTCTTC. It translates to CASSFRSYEQFF.

V and J are TRBV30 and TRBJ2-3, with D possibly being TRBD1 (5 bases). V lost 1 base and J lost 0, with 11 bases in between. The germline CDR1 and CDR2 sequences are GTSNPN and SVGIG (reference sequence). This CDR3 has 15 residues. CDR3 loop: CAWSADRISTDTQYF. DNA of the CDR3: TGTGCCTGGAGTGCAGACAGAATAAGCACAGATACGCAGTATTTT.

This chain links TRBV2 with TRBJ2-3; maybe TRBD1 (6 bases). CDR3 size: 13 residues. V shed 9 bases and J shed 3 bases, with 13 bases lying between them. Germline-derived CDR1 and CDR2 are SNHLY and FYNNEI. Here the CDR3 DNA reads TGTGCCAGTCAGAGGGGGAGTACAGATACGCAGTATTTT. Translating gives CASQRGSTDTQYF.

This chain joins TRBV25-1 and TRBJ2-5; perhaps TRBD2 as D (7 bases). Trimming cost V 2 bases and J 3 bases, with 16 bases left between them. The CDR3 has 16 amino acids. Germline V gene data show CDR1 as MGHDK and CDR2 as SYGVNS. The CDR3 is CASSEPRGGRKETQYF. The CDR3 DNA sequence: TGTGCCAGCAGTGAACCGAGGGGGGGGCGGAAAGAGACCCAGTACTTC.

V and J are TRBV6-5 and TRBJ2-1, with 8 bases identical to TRBD2. Germline CDR1 and CDR2: MNHEY and SVGAGI. The CDR3 runs 15 residues. Losses at the gene ends were 6 bases for V and 9 bases for J; bases not matched to a gene: 13. The CDR3 DNA reads as TGTGCCAGCAGCTCGGGACTAGATTCTCCCTCTGAGCAGTTCTTC. Protein product: CASSSGLDSPSEQFF.

The table lists this clone with a count of one. This chain links TRBV11-2 with TRBJ2-2, with D perhaps TRBD1 (5 bases). The CDR3 length is 15 residues. The germline V gene has CDR1 SGHAT and CDR2 FQNNGV. V shed 2 bases and J shed 3 bases, with 10 bases lying between them. CDR3 coding DNA: TGTGCCAGCAGCTTACAGGGTCGAGACACCGGGGAGCTGTTTTTT. Amino acids: CASSLQGRDTGELFF.

The rearrangement links TRBV30 to TRBJ2-1; 9 bases match TRBD1. Germline trimming cut 0 bases from V and 7 bases from J; bases unmatched to any gene: 10. The CDR3 is 16 residues long. Per the germline V gene, CDR1 is GTSNPN and CDR2 is SVGIG (reference sequence). DNA of the CDR3: TGTGCCTGGAGTGTAAGAGGGACAGGGATTTGGAATGAGCAGTTCTTC. Residues: CAWSVRGTGIWNEQFF.